The TCR beta chain described here comes from a study of OX40 agonist ivuxolimab in advanced cancers. Study overall: Of the patients, three showed partial responses, one with hepatocellular carcinoma and two with cutaneous melanoma.

Trimming shortened V by 3 bases and J by 0 bases, and 9 bases separated the two germline ends. The germline V gene encodes CDR1 SGHAT and CDR2 FQNNGV. CDR3 size: 14 residues. Overall study findings and caveats: Undetermined was the antigen specificity of the expanded peripheral T cells.

Systemic immunosuppression or autoimmune disease history was grounds to exclude patients. Assay used: immunoSEQ multiplex PCR; TCRdb lists only in-frame clones, some missing. The repertoire holds tens of thousands of clones, with over 85% as singletons. About this clone: The antigen is undetermined.

The V and J genes are TRBV11-2 and TRBJ2-7; no clear D. The TCR comes from an adult with an advanced solid tumor such as melanoma, head and neck, liver or kidney cancer. Material: CD4+ or CD8+ T cells sorted from blood, obtained in a trial of the OX40 agonist ivuxolimab. The CDR3 DNA sequence: TGTGCCAGCAGCTTTGATGGCTACTCCTACGAGCAGTACTTC. This codes for CASSFDGYSYEQYF.